This TCR beta chain is drawn from a study of post-analysis software for immune sequencing data. Study-wide findings and caveats: When compared against controls, multiple sclerosis patients showed significantly lower normalized Chao1 diversity. TRBV5-6, TRBV5-1 and TRBV20-1 were among several TRBV segments more frequent in patients than controls.

The CDR3 runs to 16 residues. Between the trimmed V and J ends, which lost 2 bases and 5 bases, there was a span of 21 bases. CDR1 and CDR2 from the germline V gene are DFQATT and SNEGSKA (reference sequence). Carried by the TCR beta cDNA libraries were unique molecular identifiers. Using its own MiXCR run on the PCR reads, TCRdb lists one record per CDR3 protein. This sample carries hundreds of thousands of distinct CDR3 sequences, over 45% of them seen once, and the ten largest clones take approximately 10%. As concerns this clonotype: Its specificity is unknown.

This chain uses TRBV20-1 with TRBJ2-5; D possibly matches TRBD1 or TRBD2 (5 bases each). The sample consisted of blood. The receptor's source is a girl aged 2-10 years with multiple sclerosis. CDR3 in DNA: TGCAGTGCTAGACACAGGAAACCTTGGGAGAGGGAGACCCAGTACTTC. Residues: CSARHRKPWERETQYF.